The present TCR beta chain was sequenced within a study of tumor and adjacent non-tumor tissue in lung cancer. No cell sorting was done before RNA was extracted from the tissue. Distant lung tissue was collected more than 3 cm away from the tumor edge. The V and J ends lost 1 base and 5 bases respectively, with 3 bases between them. CDR1 SGHKS and CDR2 YYEKEE come from the germline V gene (reference sequence). The CDR3 runs 12 residues. The library came from three nested PCR rounds adapted from ARM-PCR protocols. TCRdb independently ran MiXCR on the multiplex PCR reads; one entry per CDR3 protein. The sample consists of tens of thousands of distinct CDR3 sequences, about two thirds of them appearing once.

The clonotype comes from a woman aged 50 to 65 with non-small cell lung cancer. V and J are TRBV5-5 and TRBJ1-4; D gene uncertain. Input material: distant non-tumor lung tissue. The chain's CDR3 is CASSLTNEKLFF. Written as DNA, the CDR3 is TGTGCCAGCAGCTTGACAAATGAAAAACTGTTTTTT. Combining the CDR3 with reference TRBV5-5 and TRBJ1-4 gives the whole variable domain DAGVTQSPTHLIKTRGQQVTLRCSPISGHKSVSWYQQVLGQGPQFIFQYYEKEERGRGNFPDRFSARQFPNYSSELNVNALLLGDSALYLCASSLTNEKLFFGSGTQLSVL.